Presented here are 16 T cell receptor beta chains from one specimen sequenced in a study of T-cell reconstitution after alpha-beta-depleted transplantation in children. Unique molecular identifiers were incorporated when the TCRbeta library was constructed. One entry per CDR3 protein, called by TCRdb with MiXCR from the PCR reads. The sample holds 450,000 to 600,000 distinct CDR3 sequences, roughly a tenth seen once. Sequencing used PBMCs, obtained before TCRalphabeta/CD19-depleted stem cell transplant. The receptors shown here come from a child aged 2-15 years with inherited bone marrow failure, due to receive a stem cell transplant.

At least ten counts were recorded for this clonotype. CDR3 amino acids: CASSQAALIEQYF. Written as DNA, the CDR3 is TGCGCCAGCAGCCAAGCGGCCCTAATCGAGCAGTACTTC. The chain combines TRBV4-3 with TRBJ2-7; D is undetermined. Germline CDR1 and CDR2: LGHNA and YSLEER. The CDR3 covers 13 residues. The V end was cut by 1 base, the J end by 6 bases, with 10 bases between.

This clonotype was seen repeatedly, ten times or more. The rearrangement links TRBV5-4 to TRBJ2-5; the D gene is possibly TRBD2 (6 bases). Trimming cost V 2 bases and J 1 base, with 9 bases left between them. CDR3 length equals 14 residues. Germline CDR1 reads SGHNT; CDR2 reads YYREEE (reference sequence). For the CDR3, the DNA is TGTGCCAGCAGCTTTATCGGGGGCCAAGAGACCCAGTACTTC. Residues: CASSFIGGQETQYF.

J is TRBJ2-3 and V is TRBV29-1; D not resolved. V lost 8 bases and J 4 bases, leaving 16 bases between the germline ends. The CDR3 totals 13 residues. Germline values: CDR1 SQVTM, CDR2 ANQGSEA. The CDR3 here is CSHDRKGADTQYF. CDR3 DNA: TGCAGCCACGACCGGAAAGGAGCAGATACGCAGTATTTT.

Concerning this clonotype itself: A clone one base away is much larger, so this may be a read error. The chain uses TRBV20-1 and TRBJ2-4, with D possibly being TRBD1 (7 bases). Per germline, CDR1 DFQATT and CDR2 SNEGSKA (reference sequence). The CDR3 sequence is 14 residues long. CDR3 amino acids: CSARQGPGGNIQNF. The DNA of the CDR3 is TGCAGTGCTAGGCAAGGGCCAGGGGGGAACATTCAGAACTTC.

This clonotype was counted many times. The V and J genes are TRBV6-5 and TRBJ1-2; 7 bases align to TRBD1. Germline CDR1 reads MNHEY; CDR2 reads SVGAGI. This CDR3 is built from 14 residues. J gave up 3 bases and V 4 bases, and 5 bases lay outside the gene matches. CDR3 in DNA: TGTGCCAGCAGTTCCACCGGGACAGACTATGGCTACACCTTC. This translates into CASSSTGTDYGYTF.

The chain combines TRBV30 with TRBJ2-7; 7 bases match TRBD1. V dropped 3 bases and J dropped 3; count of bases not matched to a gene: 5. This CDR3 is built from 13 residues. The germline gives CDR1 GTSNPN, CDR2 SVGIG (reference sequence). CDR3 amino acids: CAWRDTGDYEQYF. CDR3 nucleotides: TGTGCCTGGAGGGATACAGGGGACTACGAGCAGTACTTC.

This clonotype turned up a few times. The chain has TRBV5-1 and TRBJ1-3, with D perhaps matching TRBD1 (6 bases). The ends were cut back, 4 bases at V and 2 bases at J, with 13 bases in the middle. Germline lookup yields CDR1 SGHRS and CDR2 YFSETQ. CDR3 length: 15 residues. DNA of the CDR3: TGCGCCAGCAGCGCTGGAAACAGGGCTGGAAACACCATATATTTT. Protein: CASSAGNRAGNTIYF.

This clonotype was counted ten times or more. V usage is TRBV29-1 and J usage is TRBJ2-1; TRBD2 matches 10 bases. The germline gives CDR1 SQVTM, CDR2 ANQGSEA. The CDR3 is 15 residues long. The junction had 9 bases not matched to a gene; V was cut back by 5 bases and J by 5 bases. The CDR3 region has the DNA TGCAGCGTTTTCCAGCGGGAGGGCCGGGACAATGAGCAGTTCTTC. As protein: CSVFQREGRDNEQFF.

This clonotype was recorded many times. V and J are TRBV5-1 and TRBJ2-2; D is undetermined. Germline assignment: CDR1 SGHRS and CDR2 YFSETQ. V lost 0 bases to trimming and J lost 2 bases, with 14 bases between them. CDR3 length: 17 residues. CDR3 DNA: TGCGCCAGCAGCTTGGCCGCTGATGGCCGAAACACCGGGGAGCTGTTTTTT. Translated, it gives CASSLAADGRNTGELFF.

This chain links TRBV29-1 with TRBJ2-1, with D tentatively TRBD1 or TRBD2 (5 bases each). The CDR3 runs 17 residues. Germline V CDR1 and CDR2: SQVTM, ANQGSEA. Trimming removed 0 bases from V and 0 bases from J, with 15 bases in between. For the CDR3, the DNA is TGCAGCGTTGAAGACTGGGACGTAGAGAGCTCCTACAATGAGCAGTTCTTC. It codes for CSVEDWDVESSYNEQFF.

Ten or more counts support this clonotype. This chain joins TRBV12-3 or TRBV12-4 and TRBJ2-7, with 11 bases lining up with TRBD2. J gave up 5 bases and V 6 bases, and 12 bases lay outside the gene matches. The CDR3 is 16 amino acids. CDR3: CASSHAGLAAFDEQYF. The DNA of the CDR3 is TGTGCCAGCAGCCACGCGGGACTAGCGGCCTTTGACGAGCAGTACTTC.

This sequence joins TRBV20-1 and TRBJ1-2; 12 bases are a match to TRBD1. Germline values: CDR1 DFQATT, CDR2 SNEGSKA (reference sequence). The length of the CDR3 is 16 residues. Trimming took 6 bases from V and 0 from J; bases not matched to a gene: 8. The CDR3 bases are TGCAGTGCGCGGGGACAGGGGGCGGATGCTAACTATGGCTACACCTTC. This sequence encodes CSARGQGADANYGYTF.

For this clonotype: A much larger clone is a single base away; this may be a read error. The genes are TRBV28 and TRBJ2-7, with 8 nucleotides matching TRBD1. The V segment lost 1 base and the J segment 4 bases; nucleotides outside the gene matches: 15. CDR3 length: 18 amino acids. From germline, CDR1 is MDHEN and CDR2 SYDVKM. CDR3 DNA sequence: TGTGCCAGCAGTTTATTCATCTCCCCGACAGGGGCTAGATACGAGCAGTACTTC. Translation: CASSLFISPTGARYEQYF.

This clonotype has at least ten counts. J is TRBJ2-7 and V is TRBV4-2; TRBD2 matches 9 bases. Per the germline V gene, CDR1 is LGHNA and CDR2 is YNFKEQ. V was pared by 3 bases and J by 5 bases, with 8 bases of the junction left unmatched. The CDR3 is made up of 15 amino acids. CDR3 sequence: CASSQLTGLADEQYF. Here the CDR3 DNA reads TGTGCCAGCAGCCAGCTAACGGGACTAGCTGACGAGCAGTACTTC.

This clonotype was picked up many times. The gene calls are TRBV3-1 and TRBJ2-5; D remains unclear. Germline V gene lookup returns CDR1 LGHDT and CDR2 YNNKEL (reference sequence). The CDR3 has 16 amino acids. Trimming shortened V by 4 bases and J by 2 bases, and 17 bases separated the two germline ends. CDR3 region: CASSPPGVGFQETQYF. CDR3 DNA: TGTGCCAGCAGCCCGCCGGGTGTTGGCTTTCAAGAGACCCAGTACTTC.

The table lists this clonotype with many counts. This chain uses TRBV6-5 with TRBJ1-3; TRBD1 might be the D (5 bases). The CDR3 is 14 residues long. The V end lost 4 bases, the J end lost 4 bases, and 11 bases lay between the germline ends. Germline lookup yields CDR1 MNHEY and CDR2 SVGAGI. The CDR3, as DNA: TGTGCCAGCAGTTGGGGGGGGGAAGGAAACACCATATATTTT. Protein product: CASSWGGEGNTIYF.